Listed below are T cell receptor beta chains from one sample, sequenced in a study of blood T cell repertoires in COVID-19. Clones were sequenced by immunoSEQ multiplex PCR, and TCRdb holds only the in-frame ones, with some missing. This repertoire shows tens of thousands of clones, around four fifths found once; its top ten account for 27%. Source material: peripheral blood. The receptors come from a human donor in a cohort sampled during active COVID-19. The CDR3 runs from the conserved cysteine through the conserved F or W. A D gene is named only where the DNA matches it firmly. Clone size, where shown, is once, few, many, or a class for clones that have expanded.

v_gene,abundance,j_gene,d_gene,len,CDR3nt,CDR3aa
TRBV7-8,NA,TRBJ1-2,TRBD1,15,TGTGCCAGCAGCACTCGGGACAGGGTTACCTATGGCTACACCTTC,CASSTRDRVTYGYTF
TRBV6-4,once,TRBJ1-1,TRBD1,13,TGTGCCAGCAGTGCCCAGGGGGGCACTGAAGCTTTCTTT,CASSAQGGTEAFF
TRBV12-3/TRBV12-4,NA,TRBJ1-3,NA,13,TGTGCCAGCAGTTTGGCAGGGGGAAACACCATATATTTT,CASSLAGGNTIYF
TRBV5-6,NA,TRBJ1-1,NA,13,TGTGCCAGCAGCCAAACAGGGAAGGTGAGGGCTTTCTTT,CASSQTGKVRAFF
TRBV4-1,NA,TRBJ1-5,NA,13,TGCGCCAGCAGCCAATTACAGGGCCAGCCCCAGCATTTT,CASSQLQGQPQHF
TRBV7-9,few,TRBJ2-7,NA,13,TGTGCCAGCAGCTTTGCAGGAACGGGGGAGCAGTACTTC,CASSFAGTGEQYF
TRBV19,NA,TRBJ2-5,TRBD1,15,TGTGCCAGTAGTATCCCGACAGGGGGGGAAGAGACCCAGTACTTC,CASSIPTGGEETQYF
TRBV11-3,NA,TRBJ2-1,TRBD2,15,TGTGCCAGCAGCTTGGGAGCGGGGACCTACAATGAGCAGTTCTTC,CASSLGAGTYNEQFF
TRBV5-1,NA,TRBJ2-3,NA,13,TGCGCCAGCAGCCAGGGGCAGACAGATACGCAGTATTTT,CASSQGQTDTQYF
TRBV2,NA,TRBJ2-7,NA,12,TGTGCCAGCAGCGGCAGGGGGGTAGAGCAGTACTTC,CASSGRGVEQYF
TRBV7-9,NA,TRBJ1-1,NA,13,TGTGCCAGCACCCTTCTAAGGGGCACTGAAGCTTTCTTT,CASTLLRGTEAFF
TRBV13,NA,TRBJ2-7,TRBD2,19,TGTGCCAGCAGCTTAGGCCCCTCGATTATAGCGGGCGTGTCCTACGAGCAGTACTTC,CASSLGPSIIAGVSYEQYF
TRBV19,NA,TRBJ2-1,NA,17,TGTGCCAGTAGTCCGCTCTCCCCGGACTCTTACTACAATGAGCAGTTCTTC,CASSPLSPDSYYNEQFF
TRBV5-6,NA,TRBJ1-2,NA,17,TGTGCCAGCAGTTATCAGAGACAGCGACTTTATAACTATGGCTACACCTTC,CASSYQRQRLYNYGYTF
TRBV20-1,NA,TRBJ1-6,NA,10,TGCAGTGCTAGAGATCAAGAGATCCACTTT,CSARDQEIHF
TRBV15,NA,TRBJ1-5,TRBD1,21,TGTGCCACCAGCAGACTGTTACCGTTGACAGGGGGGACTTATAGCAATCAGCCCCAGCATTTT,CATSRLLPLTGGTYSNQPQHF
TRBV5-4,NA,TRBJ1-6,NA,15,TGTGCCAGCAGCTTGGATCTGACAGATAATTCACCCCTCCACTTT,CASSLDLTDNSPLHF
TRBV5-1,NA,TRBJ1-5,TRBD1,16,TGCGCCAGCAGCTTGGGGACAGGGGGCGGCCATCAGCCCCAGCATTTT,CASSLGTGGGHQPQHF
TRBV19,NA,TRBJ1-2,NA,13,TGTGCCACCCTTGGACAGTCTCGCTATGGCTACACCTTC,CATLGQSRYGYTF
TRBV6-4,NA,TRBJ1-2,NA,12,TGTGCCAGCAGTGACGGGAGGGATGGCTACACCTTC,CASSDGRDGYTF
TRBV3-1/TRBV3-2,few,TRBJ1-4,TRBD1,15,TGTGCCAGCAGCGACAGGGCACGAACTAATGAAAAACTGTTTTTT,CASSDRARTNEKLFF
TRBV14,NA,TRBJ1-1,TRBD1,14,TGTGCCAGCAGCCAAGTTAGGGGGCGGTTTAAAGCTTTCTTT,CASSQVRGRFKAFF
TRBV18,NA,TRBJ2-7,NA,12,TGTGCCAGCTCGGAGGTAGGGTACGAGCAGTACTTC,CASSEVGYEQYF
TRBV19,NA,TRBJ1-1,NA,13,TGTGCCAGTAGTACGATTCAGGGCACTGAAGCTTTCTTT,CASSTIQGTEAFF
TRBV6-1,NA,TRBJ1-2,NA,15,TGTGCCAGCAGTGAAGTGGGGCAACGACCTCGGGGCTACACCTTC,CASSEVGQRPRGYTF
TRBV9,NA,TRBJ2-3,TRBD1,18,TGTGCCAGCAGCGTGGGGACAGGGGGATTTTCTAGCACAGATACGCAGTATTTT,CASSVGTGGFSSTDTQYF
TRBV4-1,NA,TRBJ2-7,TRBD1,15,TGCGCCAGCAGCATGGGGACAGGGGTCGCCTACGAGCAGTACTTC,CASSMGTGVAYEQYF
TRBV5-1,NA,TRBJ1-2,NA,15,TGCGCCAGCAGCCCACGACAGGCCGGGGATGATGGCTACACCTTC,CASSPRQAGDDGYTF
TRBV30,NA,TRBJ1-3,NA,18,TGTGCCTGGAGTGTATCTATGGACTCCCGGAACTCTGGAAACACCATATATTTT,CAWSVSMDSRNSGNTIYF
TRBV7-2,NA,TRBJ2-5,TRBD2,18,TGTGCCAGCAGCCCCCCCCCGGGAGCGGGGGGGCAGTGGGAGACCCAGTACTTC,CASSPPPGAGGQWETQYF